This T cell receptor beta chain was observed in a study of neoadjuvant anti-PD-1 for oral cavity cancer. Study-wide results and caveats: Post-treatment tumors with larger preexisting clones showed more shrinkage.

This clone was recorded once. Antigen: not known. Sequencing used immunoSEQ multiplex PCR; TCRdb keeps in-frame clones, though not all of them. The sample lists tens of thousands of clones, approximately 40% occurring once. Deletions cut 9 bases from V and 5 bases from J, with 17 bases between. The CDR3 has 14 residues. CDR1 and CDR2 (germline): WSHSY, SAAADI. Time point of the sample: after neoadjuvant nivolumab, at surgical resection. These oral cavity squamous cell carcinomas were HPV-negative and locally advanced. This material consisted of tumor tissue, taken after nivolumab (anti-PD-1) treatment. This receptor was obtained from a person between 40 and 85 years old with oral cavity squamous cell carcinoma. The V gene is TRBV10-2, the J gene TRBJ2-1; TRBD2 might be the D (5 bases). The CDR3 DNA reads TGCGCCAGTTGTCTGGCGGGTATTAACAATGAGCAGTTCTTC. Amino acid sequence: CASCLAGINNEQFF.